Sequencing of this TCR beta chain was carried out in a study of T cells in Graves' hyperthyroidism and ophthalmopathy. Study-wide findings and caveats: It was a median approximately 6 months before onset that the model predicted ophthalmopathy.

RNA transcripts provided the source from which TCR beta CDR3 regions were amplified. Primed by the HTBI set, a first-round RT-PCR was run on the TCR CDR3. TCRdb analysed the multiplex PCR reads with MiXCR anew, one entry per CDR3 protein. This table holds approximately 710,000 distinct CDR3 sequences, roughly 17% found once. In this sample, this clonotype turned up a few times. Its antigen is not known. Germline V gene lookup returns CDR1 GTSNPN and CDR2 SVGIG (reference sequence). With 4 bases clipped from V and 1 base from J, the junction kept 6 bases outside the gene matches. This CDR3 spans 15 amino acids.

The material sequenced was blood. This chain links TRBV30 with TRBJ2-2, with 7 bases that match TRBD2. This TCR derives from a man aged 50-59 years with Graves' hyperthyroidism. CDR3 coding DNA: TGTGCCTGGAATACGGGGGAGGGGAACACCGGGGAGCTGTTTTTT. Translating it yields CAWNTGEGNTGELFF.